The clone carrying this T cell receptor beta chain was seen once. The data derive from a study of blood T cell repertoires in COVID-19. Study details: Italy, Spain and the United States were the sources of the convalescent and acute COVID-19 samples. In each case, the material was cDNA or gDNA derived from T cells, B-cell-depleted T cells, or PBMCs.

Original analysis: Reference gene primer amplification gave nucleated cell count estimates. The assay was immunoSEQ multiplex PCR, and TCRdb's table has in-frame clones only and misses some. The V and J calls and clone size come from that table; D and trimming were worked out from the DNA. The sample consists of 80,000 to 95,000 clones, 91% of them appearing once. This TCR came from a human donor with active COVID-19. The donor label of this sample is uncertain. Sequencing was carried out using peripheral blood.

CDR3 nucleotides: TGTGCCACCAGCAGAGATGCTACCCACTACGAGCAGTACTTC. This gives the protein CATSRDATHYEQYF. V is TRBV15 and J is TRBJ2-7; D is unresolved. The V and J ends lost 0 bases and 3 bases respectively, with 9 bases between them. The CDR3 runs 14 residues. Germline V lookup: CDR1 LNHNV, CDR2 YYDKDF (reference sequence).